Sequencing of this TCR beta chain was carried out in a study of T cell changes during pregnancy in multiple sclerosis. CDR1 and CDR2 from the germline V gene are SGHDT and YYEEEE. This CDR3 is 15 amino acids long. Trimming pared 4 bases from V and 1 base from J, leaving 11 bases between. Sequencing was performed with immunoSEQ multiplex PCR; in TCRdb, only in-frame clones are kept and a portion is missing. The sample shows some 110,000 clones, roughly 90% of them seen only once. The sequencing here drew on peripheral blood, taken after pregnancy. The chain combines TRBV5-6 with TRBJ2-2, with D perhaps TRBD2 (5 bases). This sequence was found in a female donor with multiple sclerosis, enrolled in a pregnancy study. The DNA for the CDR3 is TGTGCCAGCAGCCCGAGGGTGTTGAACACCGGGGAGCTGTTTTTT. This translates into CASSPRVLNTGELFF. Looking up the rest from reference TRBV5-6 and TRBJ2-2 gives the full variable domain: DAGVTQSPTHLIKTRGQQVTLRCSPKSGHDTVSWYQQALGQGPQFIFQYYEEEERQRGNFPDRFSGHQFPNYSSELNVNALLLGDSALYLCASSPRVLNTGELFFGEGSRLTVL.